This T cell receptor (beta chain) was captured in a study of Graves' ophthalmopathy and Graves' hyperthyroidism. The wider study: Prior to any treatment, peripheral blood was collected at the time of initial diagnosis.

There are many counts of this clonotype. Amplification of the TCR beta CDR3 regions used RNA transcripts (as template). RT-PCR in the first round used HTBI primers; a second-round multiplex PCR followed. TCRdb analysed the multiplex PCR reads with MiXCR anew, one entry per CDR3 protein. The sample has some 380,000 distinct CDR3 sequences; 15% are singletons. Among the exclusions were patients with other autoimmune diseases, uncontrolled infections, pregnancy or lactation. Reliance was placed on clinical symptoms, serum thyroxine, TRAb, thyroid ultrasound and orbital computed tomography for diagnosis. Material: peripheral blood. The TCR comes from a woman between 18 and 29 years old with stable Graves' hyperthyroidism.

The CDR3 region has the DNA TGCAGTGCTAAAATTGGGACAGTGGGTTCACCCCTCCACTTT. Amino acid sequence: CSAKIGTVGSPLHF. The chain uses TRBV20-1 and TRBJ1-6; TRBD1 aligns across 7 bases. J lost 9 bases, V lost 4 bases, and 9 bases had no gene match. This CDR3 contains 14 residues. Germline V lookup: CDR1 DFQATT, CDR2 SNEGSKA (reference sequence).